This entry lists 12 T cell receptor beta chains sequenced from one sample in a study of CD4 T cells in relation to SARS-CoV-2 and coronaviruses. CD4+ T cells from unexposed donors were obtained before the COVID-19 pandemic (2011-2018). Sequencing used immunoSEQ multiplex PCR; TCRdb keeps in-frame clones, though not all of them. The data contain roughly 61,000 clones, roughly 89% of them seen just once; the ten biggest clones take up 1.1% to 1.5%. The source material was memory CD4+ T cells from PBMCs. The receptor set was obtained from a human donor in good health.

The rearrangement links TRBV10-1 to TRBJ2-1; 9 nucleotides line up with TRBD2. The CDR3 sequence is 12 residues long. The trim removed 10 bases at V and 8 bases at J, leaving 6 bases unmatched. CDR1 WNHNN and CDR2 SYGVQD come from the germline V gene (reference sequence). For the CDR3, the DNA is TGCGCCACGGCGCGGGGGGGGGATGAGCAGTTCTTC. Its protein is CATARGGDEQFF.

The rearrangement links TRBV19 to TRBJ2-1, with 11 bases fitting TRBD2. The length of the CDR3 is 12 residues. With V trimmed by 9 bases and J by 13 bases, 8 bases remained unmatched. Germline V gives CDR1 LNHDA, CDR2 SQIVND (reference sequence). The DNA of the CDR3 is TGTGCCAGCCAGACTAGCGGGAAACCTCAGTTCTTC. The encoded protein is CASQTSGKPQFF.

The chain uses TRBV2 and TRBJ1-5; 9 bases are shared with TRBD1. This CDR3 region has 15 residues. Germline V gene data show CDR1 as SNHLY and CDR2 as FYNNEI. With 6 bases clipped from V and 6 bases from J, the junction kept 9 bases outside the gene matches. Written as DNA, the CDR3 is TGTGCCAGCAGCGGGGGACAGGGTGATGCTCAGCCCCAGCATTTT. It specifies CASSGGQGDAQPQHF.

The chain joins TRBV10-1 to TRBJ2-3; D possibly corresponds to TRBD1 (6 bases). This CDR3 region has 15 residues. The germline gives CDR1 WNHNN, CDR2 SYGVQD (reference sequence). Trimming left V 0 bases short and J 1 base short, with 8 bases between. The DNA of the CDR3 is TGCGCCAGCAGTGAGTCAGGGGGTCGCACAGATACGCAGTATTTT. Amino acid sequence: CASSESGGRTDTQYF.

This chain joins TRBV11-2 and TRBJ2-7; maybe TRBD2 (6 bases). V gave up 4 bases and J gave up 7 bases, with 20 bases separating them. The CDR3 is made up of 15 amino acids. Germline-derived CDR1 and CDR2 are SGHAT and FQNNGV. CDR3 loop: CASSWGGAKSGEQYF. CDR3 in DNA: TGTGCCAGCAGCTGGGGCGGGGCGAAAAGTGGGGAGCAGTACTTC. The full variable domain, its missing parts supplied by reference TRBV11-2 and TRBJ2-7, is EAGVAQSPRYKIIEKRQSVAFWCNPISGHATLYWYQQILGQGPKLLIQFQNNGVVDDSQLPKDRFSAERLKGVDSTLKIQPAKLEDSAVYLCASSWGGAKSGEQYFGPGTRLTVT.

J is TRBJ1-3 and V is TRBV18, with D unclear. Germline loops: CDR1 KGHSH, CDR2 LQKENI. This CDR3 has 13 residues. The ends were cut back, 3 bases at V and 4 bases at J, with 7 bases in the middle. DNA for the CDR3: TGTGCCAGCTCACCCTGGACGGGAAACACCATATATTTT. Protein: CASSPWTGNTIYF.

This sequence joins TRBV3-1 (or the pseudogene TRBV3-2) and TRBJ2-1, with 11 bases aligning to TRBD2. Germline trimming cut 6 bases from V and 0 bases from J; bases unmatched to any gene: 7. This CDR3 has 17 amino acids. Per germline, CDR1 LGHDT and CDR2 YNNKEL (reference sequence). This CDR3 reads CASRSSGRALSYNEQFF. In DNA form, the CDR3 reads TGTGCCAGCAGGAGTAGCGGGAGGGCCCTCTCCTACAATGAGCAGTTCTTC.

The DNA of the CDR3 is TGTGCCATCAGCGACAGACTAGCGGGAACCTACGAGCAGTACTTC. Translating it yields CAISDRLAGTYEQYF. The chain has TRBV10-3 and TRBJ2-7; the match to TRBD2 covers 11 bases. The V segment lost 6 bases and the J segment 2 bases; nucleotides outside the gene matches: 6. The V gene's germline CDR1 is ENHRY and CDR2 SYGVKD. The CDR3 extends over 15 amino acids.

The chain couples TRBV5-1 to TRBJ2-7; the match to TRBD2 covers 7 bases. Germline CDR1 is SGHRS and CDR2 is YFSETQ. V lost 4 bases to trimming and J lost 2 bases; unmatched junction nucleotides: 9. CDR3 length equals 15 residues. The CDR3 bases are TGCGCCAGCAGCCCCCGGGCTAGCGGCGCCTACGAGCAGTACTTC. Translation: CASSPRASGAYEQYF.

This clone was detected a few times. The rearrangement links TRBV11-2 to TRBJ2-3; D unresolved. Per germline, CDR1 SGHAT and CDR2 FQNNGV. The CDR3 is 14 amino acids. Trimming took off 5 bases at V and 0 bases at J, with 9 bases between the two ends. The CDR3 reads CASSTSFSTDTQYF. The CDR3 DNA reads as TGTGCCAGCAGCACAAGTTTCAGCACAGATACGCAGTATTTT.

The rearrangement uses TRBV6-2 or TRBV6-3 and TRBJ1-4; D gene unclear. Germline CDR1 reads MNHEY; CDR2 reads SVGEGT. V shed 4 bases and J shed 9 bases, with 9 bases lying between them. This CDR3 comprises 12 residues. The CDR3 sequence is CASSSSAKKLFF. CDR3 in DNA: TGTGCCAGCAGTTCGTCGGCCAAAAAACTGTTTTTT.

V gene TRBV30 combines with J gene TRBJ2-5; the D call may be TRBD1 or TRBD2 (6 bases each). V was pared by 0 bases and J by 4 bases, with 12 bases between. The CDR3 runs 14 residues. Germline lookup yields CDR1 GTSNPN and CDR2 SVGIG (reference sequence). DNA for the CDR3: TGTGCCTGGAGTGTACTTGGGGGGCTAGAGACCCAGTACTTC. Encoded protein: CAWSVLGGLETQYF.